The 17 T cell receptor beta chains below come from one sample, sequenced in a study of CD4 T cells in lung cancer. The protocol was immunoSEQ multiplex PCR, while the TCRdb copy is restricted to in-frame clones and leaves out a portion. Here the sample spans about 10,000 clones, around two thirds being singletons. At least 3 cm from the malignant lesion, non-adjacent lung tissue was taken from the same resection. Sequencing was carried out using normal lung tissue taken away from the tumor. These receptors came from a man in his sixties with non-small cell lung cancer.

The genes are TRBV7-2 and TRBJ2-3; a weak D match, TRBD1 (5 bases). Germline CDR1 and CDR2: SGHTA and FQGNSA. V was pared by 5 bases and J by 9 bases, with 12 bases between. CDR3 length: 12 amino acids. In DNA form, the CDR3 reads TGTGCCAGCAGCGGACATGGTAGAACGCAGTATTTT. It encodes CASSGHGRTQYF.

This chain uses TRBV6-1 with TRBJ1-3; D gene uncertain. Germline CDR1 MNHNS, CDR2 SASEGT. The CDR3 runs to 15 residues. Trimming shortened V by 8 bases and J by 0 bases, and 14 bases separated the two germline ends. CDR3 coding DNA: TGTGCCAGCCTAGAGGAGGGATTCTCTGGAAACACCATATATTTT. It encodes CASLEEGFSGNTIYF.

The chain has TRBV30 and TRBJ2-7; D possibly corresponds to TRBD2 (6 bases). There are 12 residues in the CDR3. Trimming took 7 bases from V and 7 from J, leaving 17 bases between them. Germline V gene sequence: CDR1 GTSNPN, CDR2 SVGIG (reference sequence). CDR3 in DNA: TGTGCCTCCGGAGGGGTTGGTGGAGAGCAGTACTTC. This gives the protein CASGGVGGEQYF.

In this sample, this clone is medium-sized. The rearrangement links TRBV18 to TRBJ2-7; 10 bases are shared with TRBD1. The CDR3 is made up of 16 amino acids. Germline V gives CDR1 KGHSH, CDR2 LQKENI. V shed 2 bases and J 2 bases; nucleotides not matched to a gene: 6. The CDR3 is CASSPAGQGTPYEQYV. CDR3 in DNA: TGTGCCAGCTCACCAGCGGGACAGGGGACACCCTACGAGCAGTACGTC.

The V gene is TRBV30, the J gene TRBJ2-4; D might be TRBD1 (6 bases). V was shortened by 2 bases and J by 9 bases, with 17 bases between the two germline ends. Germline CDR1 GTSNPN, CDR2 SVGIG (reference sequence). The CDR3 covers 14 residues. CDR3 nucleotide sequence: TGTGCCTGGAGTCCCGACTTCAGGGGAAGCATTCAGTACTTC. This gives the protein CAWSPDFRGSIQYF. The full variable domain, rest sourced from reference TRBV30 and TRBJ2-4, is SQTIHQWPATLVQPVGSPLSLECTVEGTSNPNLYWYRQAAGRGLQLLFYSVGIGQISSEVPQNLSASRPQDRQFILSSKKLLLSDSGFYLCAWSPDFRGSIQYFGAGTRLSVL.

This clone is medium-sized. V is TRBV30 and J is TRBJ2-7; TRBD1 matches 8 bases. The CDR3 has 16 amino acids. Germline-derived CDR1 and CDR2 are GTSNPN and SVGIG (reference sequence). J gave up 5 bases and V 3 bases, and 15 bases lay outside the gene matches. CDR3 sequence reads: CAWSGRKRTGFNEQYF. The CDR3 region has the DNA TGTGCCTGGAGCGGTAGGAAGAGGACAGGGTTCAACGAGCAGTACTTC. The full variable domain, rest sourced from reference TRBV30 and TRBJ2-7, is SQTIHQWPATLVQPVGSPLSLECTVEGTSNPNLYWYRQAAGRGLQLLFYSVGIGQISSEVPQNLSASRPQDRQFILSSKKLLLSDSGFYLCAWSGRKRTGFNEQYFGPGTRLTVT.

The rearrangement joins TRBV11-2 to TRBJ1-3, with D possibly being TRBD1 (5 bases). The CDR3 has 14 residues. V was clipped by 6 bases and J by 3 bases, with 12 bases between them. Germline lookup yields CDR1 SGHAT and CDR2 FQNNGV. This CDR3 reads CASSGGTFGNTIYF. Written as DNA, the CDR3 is TGTGCCAGCAGTGGAGGGACTTTTGGAAACACCATATATTTT.

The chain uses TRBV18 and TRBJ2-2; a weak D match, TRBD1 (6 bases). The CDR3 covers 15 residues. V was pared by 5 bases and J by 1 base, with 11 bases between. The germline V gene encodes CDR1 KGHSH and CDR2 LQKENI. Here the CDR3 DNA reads TGTGCCAGCTCATCGCAGGGGATGAACACCGGGGAGCTGTTTTTT. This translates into CASSSQGMNTGELFF. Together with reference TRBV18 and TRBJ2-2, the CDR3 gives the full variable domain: NAGVMQNPRHLVRRRGQEARLRCSPMKGHSHVYWYRQLPEEGLKFMVYLQKENIIDESGMPKERFSAEFPKEGPSILRIQQVVRGDSAAYFCASSSQGMNTGELFFGEGSRLTVL.

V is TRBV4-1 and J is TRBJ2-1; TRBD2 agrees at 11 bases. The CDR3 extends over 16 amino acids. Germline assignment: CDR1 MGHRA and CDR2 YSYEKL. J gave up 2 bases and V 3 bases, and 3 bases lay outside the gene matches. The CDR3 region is CASSQRLAGPYNEQFF. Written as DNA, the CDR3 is TGCGCCAGCAGCCAGAGACTAGCGGGGCCCTACAATGAGCAGTTCTTC.

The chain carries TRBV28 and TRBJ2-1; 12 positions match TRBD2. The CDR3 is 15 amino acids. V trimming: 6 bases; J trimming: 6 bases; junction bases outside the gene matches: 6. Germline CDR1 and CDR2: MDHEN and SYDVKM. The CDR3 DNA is TGTGCCAGCAGGGCGGGACTAGCGGGTAGCAATGAGCAGTTCTTC. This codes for CASRAGLAGSNEQFF.

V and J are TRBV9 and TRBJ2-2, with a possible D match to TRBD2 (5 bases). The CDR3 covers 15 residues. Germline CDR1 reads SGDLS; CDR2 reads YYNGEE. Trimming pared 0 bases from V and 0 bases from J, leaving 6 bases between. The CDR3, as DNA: TGTGCCAGCAGCGTAGGAGCGGCGAACACCGGGGAGCTGTTTTTT. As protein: CASSVGAANTGELFF.

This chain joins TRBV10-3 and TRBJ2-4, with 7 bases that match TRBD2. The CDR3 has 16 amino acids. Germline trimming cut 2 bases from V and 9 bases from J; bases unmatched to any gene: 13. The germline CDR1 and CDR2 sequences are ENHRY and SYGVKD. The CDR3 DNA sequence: TGTGCCATCAGTGAGGCGGGTGGCGCAGGGAGGGGCATTCAGTACTTC. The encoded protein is CAISEAGGAGRGIQYF.

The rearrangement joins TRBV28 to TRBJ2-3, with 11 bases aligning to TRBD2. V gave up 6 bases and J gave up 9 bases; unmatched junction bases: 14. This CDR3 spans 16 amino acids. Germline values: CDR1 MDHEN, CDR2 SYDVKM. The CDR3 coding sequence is TGTGCCAGCAGACCACCACGAACTAGCGGGAGTGGGACGCAGTATTTT. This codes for CASRPPRTSGSGTQYF. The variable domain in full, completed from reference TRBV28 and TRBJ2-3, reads DVKVTQSSRYLVKRTGEKVFLECVQDMDHENMFWYRQDPGLGLRLIYFSYDVKMKEKGDIPEGYSVSREKKERFSLILESASTNQTSMYLCASRPPRTSGSGTQYFGPGTRLTVL.

The CDR3 DNA is TGTGCCAGCAGCACCCAGGGGGGATCCGAAGCTTTCTTT. This gives the protein CASSTQGGSEAFF. The chain recombines TRBV9 with TRBJ1-1; TRBD1 matches 7 bases. Trimming cost V 4 bases and J 8 bases; bases outside gene matches: 8. Germline loops: CDR1 SGDLS, CDR2 YYNGEE. The length of the CDR3 is 13 residues.

The CDR3 DNA reads as TGTGCCAGCTGGGGGCGGGTCGGGGAGCTGTTTTTT. Translating gives CASWGRVGELFF. The chain carries TRBV28 and TRBJ2-2, with D tentatively TRBD1 (6 bases). V lost 8 bases to trimming and J lost 7 bases, with 11 bases between them. Germline V gives CDR1 MDHEN, CDR2 SYDVKM. The CDR3 loop spans 12 amino acids.

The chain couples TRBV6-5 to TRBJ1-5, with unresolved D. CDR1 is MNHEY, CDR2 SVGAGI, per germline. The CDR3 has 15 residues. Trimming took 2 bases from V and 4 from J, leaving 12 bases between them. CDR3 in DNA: TGTGCCAGCAGTTACCACGGAGGTAGGAATCAGCCCCAGCATTTT. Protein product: CASSYHGGRNQPQHF.

CDR3 loop: CASSLGRIGELFF. Here the CDR3 DNA reads TGTGCCAGCAGCTTGGGGCGGATCGGGGAGCTGTTTTTT. V usage is TRBV5-6 and J usage is TRBJ2-2; no reliable D call. The CDR3 totals 13 residues. V dropped 0 bases and J dropped 7 bases, with 7 bases sitting between them. Germline loops: CDR1 SGHDT, CDR2 YYEEEE. Based on the CDR3 plus reference TRBV5-6 and TRBJ2-2, the full variable domain is DAGVTQSPTHLIKTRGQQVTLRCSPKSGHDTVSWYQQALGQGPQFIFQYYEEEERQRGNFPDRFSGHQFPNYSSELNVNALLLGDSALYLCASSLGRIGELFFGEGSRLTVL.